This T cell receptor beta chain was recovered during a study of identical twins. Study outcomes and limitations: Weaker excess sharing between twins was seen in beta out-of-frame sequences. It was possible that invariant MAIT and iNKT cells partly confounded the zero-insertion analyses. A cross-sectional statistical analysis, not follow-up of the same donors, supported the conclusions.

To note about this clonotype: Its antigen is unidentified.

TCRdb used MiXCR to reprocess the 5' RACE reads, holding one entry per CDR3 protein. The data hold about 570,000 distinct CDR3 sequences, with 9.5% to 10% observed a single time. CDR1 and CDR2 from the germline V gene are LGHDT and YNNKEL (reference sequence). Trimming left V 6 bases short and J 3 bases short, with 9 bases between. The CDR3 consists of 13 residues. These data also featured in a second study, about yellow fever vaccine responses in identical twins. According to that study: Reported findings indicate that twins' vaccine T cell responses seemed partially convergent, partially personalized.

This rearrangement joins TRBV3-1 to TRBJ1-5, with TRBD1 as a possible D gene (6 bases). This TCR derives from a woman between 18 and 29 years old in good health. Sequencing input: PBMCs. CDR3 amino acids: CASRGQPNQPQHF. The CDR3 nucleotides are TGTGCCAGCAGAGGACAGCCCAATCAGCCCCAGCATTTT.